The next 17 T cell receptor beta chains were all read from a single sample in a study of regulatory dendritic cells for organ transplantation. The protocol was immunoSEQ multiplex PCR, while the TCRdb copy is restricted to in-frame clones and leaves out a portion. Found here are 29,000 or so clones, about three quarters of them singletons; the top ten hold about 2%. The sample taken for sequencing was memory CD4+ T cells from blood. The subset was: CD45RO+ memory T cells. The receptors originated from a human donor in good health.

The J gene is TRBJ2-5, the V gene TRBV7-2; no clear D gene. This CDR3 comprises 13 residues. CDR1 and CDR2 from the germline V gene are SGHTA and FQGNSA. Trimming pared 2 bases from V and 5 bases from J, leaving 9 bases between. This CDR3 is CASSLPPWETQYF. DNA of the CDR3: TGTGCCAGCAGCTTACCCCCGTGGGAGACCCAGTACTTC.

The gene calls are TRBV18 and TRBJ2-4; D gene uncertain. The CDR3 runs 16 residues. V lost 2 bases and J 1 base, leaving 12 bases between the germline ends. Germline V gene data show CDR1 as KGHSH and CDR2 as LQKENI. In nucleotides, the CDR3 is TGTGCCAGCTCACCAGGTCTACCTGGGGCCAAAAACATTCAGTACTTC. As protein: CASSPGLPGAKNIQYF. Looking up the rest from reference TRBV18 and TRBJ2-4 gives the full variable domain: NAGVMQNPRHLVRRRGQEARLRCSPMKGHSHVYWYRQLPEEGLKFMVYLQKENIIDESGMPKERFSAEFPKEGPSILRIQQVVRGDSAAYFCASSPGLPGAKNIQYFGAGTRLSVL.

V and J are TRBV6-1 and TRBJ2-2; D tentatively reads TRBD1 or TRBD2 (5 bases each). Germline V gives CDR1 MNHNS, CDR2 SASEGT. The V end lost 10 bases, the J end lost 0 bases, and 15 bases lay between the germline ends. The CDR3 length is 15 residues. This CDR3 is CATTGTAANTGELFF. The CDR3 coding sequence is TGTGCCACCACGGGGACGGCCGCGAACACCGGGGAGCTGTTTTTT.

V and J are TRBV20-1 and TRBJ2-5; D is perhaps TRBD2 (5 bases). CDR3 length: 11 amino acids. Per germline, CDR1 DFQATT and CDR2 SNEGSKA (reference sequence). The CDR3 nucleotides read TGCAGCCGGAGGCTCGGGGAGACCCAGTACTTC. It is translated as CSRRLGETQYF.

This chain connects TRBV29-1 to TRBJ1-1; 8 nucleotides agree with TRBD1. Germline V gene data show CDR1 as SQVTM and CDR2 as ANQGSEA. V trimming: 5 bases; J trimming: 1 base; junction bases outside the gene matches: 6. CDR3 length: 14 amino acids. The DNA for the CDR3 is TGCAGCGTTCTTAGACAGGGGACGAACACTGAAGCTTTCTTT. This gives the protein CSVLRQGTNTEAFF.

This clone was seen only once. This chain uses TRBV30 with TRBJ1-3; D uncertain. This CDR3 is 15 amino acids long. V gave up 0 bases and J gave up 2 bases, with 11 bases separating them. Germline V gene sequence: CDR1 GTSNPN, CDR2 SVGIG (reference sequence). CDR3 sequence: CAWSVMTGTGNTIYF. CDR3 bases: TGTGCCTGGAGTGTAATGACGGGGACTGGAAACACCATATATTTT.

DNA for the CDR3: TGTGCCAGCAGCCTTTTAGCGGGAGGAAGGGGTGAGCAGTTCTTC. This gives the protein CASSLLAGGRGEQFF. The genes are TRBV14 and TRBJ2-1, with TRBD2 matching over 10 bases. From germline, CDR1 is SGHDN and CDR2 FVKESK. J was trimmed by 9 bases and V by 4 bases; bases with no gene match: 9. This CDR3 has 15 residues.

This clone is a singleton in its sample. The chain employs TRBV9 and TRBJ2-1; 8 bases fit TRBD2. The germline gives CDR1 SGDLS, CDR2 YYNGEE. The length of the CDR3 is 18 residues. V lost 0 bases, J lost 1 base, and 9 bases stayed unmatched. CDR3 nucleotide sequence: TGTGCCAGCAGCGTAGCCTCCGGGACTAGGGGATCCTACAATGAGCAGTTCTTC. Translation: CASSVASGTRGSYNEQFF.

This clone was found a few times. V gene TRBV5-1 combines with J gene TRBJ2-1; perhaps D is TRBD1 or TRBD2 (5 bases each). V lost 4 bases, J lost 7 bases, and 12 bases lay in between. Looked up from germline, CDR1 is SGHRS and CDR2 is YFSETQ. CDR3 length equals 13 residues. The CDR3 sequence is CASSRGAENEQFF. The CDR3 nucleotides are TGCGCCAGCAGCCGGGGCGCGGAAAATGAGCAGTTCTTC.

The chain carries TRBV7-2 and TRBJ1-3, with no clear D. From germline, CDR1 is SGHTA and CDR2 FQGNSA. The CDR3 contains 15 residues. The V end was cut by 5 bases, the J end by 0 bases, with 11 bases between. CDR3 sequence: CASSLQQSSGNTIYF. The CDR3 coding sequence is TGTGCCAGCAGCCTTCAACAAAGCTCTGGAAACACCATATATTTT.

The chain couples TRBV7-9 to TRBJ2-5, with 9 bases that match TRBD1. The V gene end was trimmed by 3 bases and the J gene end by 0 bases; junction bases not matched to a gene: 5. This CDR3 has 16 amino acids. From germline, CDR1 is SEHNR and CDR2 FQNEAQ (reference sequence). CDR3 protein: CASSFGDRVYQETQYF. The CDR3 nucleotides read TGTGCCAGCAGCTTCGGGGACAGGGTGTACCAAGAGACCCAGTACTTC. Drawing the rest from reference TRBV7-9 and TRBJ2-5, the complete variable domain is DTGVSQNPRHKITKRGQNVTFRCDPISEHNRLYWYRQTLGQGPEFLTYFQNEAQLEKSRLLSDRFSAERPKGSFSTLEIQRTEQGDSAMYLCASSFGDRVYQETQYFGPGTRLLVL.

The chain is built from TRBV18 and TRBJ1-2; 9 bases are a match to TRBD1. Germline CDR1 KGHSH, CDR2 LQKENI. The CDR3 consists of 15 residues. Trimming took 3 bases from V and 2 from J; bases not matched to a gene: 4. The CDR3 region is CASSPRQGENYGYTF. The CDR3 region has the DNA TGTGCCAGCTCACCCAGACAGGGGGAGAACTATGGCTACACCTTC.

V gene TRBV9 combines with J gene TRBJ1-1; tentatively, D is TRBD1 (5 bases). Per the germline V gene, CDR1 is SGDLS and CDR2 is YYNGEE. The CDR3 runs 14 residues. V was shortened by 0 bases and J by 4 bases, with 10 bases between the two germline ends. CDR3 protein: CASSVDGGSTEAFF. The DNA for the CDR3 is TGTGCCAGCAGCGTAGACGGGGGAAGCACTGAAGCTTTCTTT. Using reference TRBV9 and TRBJ1-1 for the parts outside the CDR3, the full variable domain is DSGVTQTPKHLITATGQRVTLRCSPRSGDLSVYWYQQSLDQGLQFLIQYYNGEERAKGNILERFSAQQFPDLHSELNLSSLELGDSALYFCASSVDGGSTEAFFGQGTRLTVV.

The V call is TRBV28, the J call TRBJ1-2; D is ambiguous. Germline V gene lookup returns CDR1 MDHEN and CDR2 SYDVKM. The length of the CDR3 is 13 residues. The ends were cut back, 3 bases at V and 5 bases at J, with 10 bases in the middle. The CDR3 DNA reads TGTGCCAGCAGTTTGGAGCCGAGATATGGCTACACCTTC. As protein: CASSLEPRYGYTF.

This sequence joins TRBV18 and TRBJ1-1; D perhaps matches TRBD1 (6 bases). Trimming removed 3 bases at V and 1 base at J, with 15 bases between. This CDR3 is built from 16 residues. Per germline, CDR1 KGHSH and CDR2 LQKENI. This chain's CDR3 is CASSPPRGGWNTEAFF. CDR3 nucleotides: TGTGCCAGCTCACCCCCGAGAGGGGGATGGAACACTGAAGCTTTCTTT.

The rearrangement links TRBV7-6 to TRBJ2-3, with 10 nucleotides matching TRBD1. V trimming: 6 bases; J trimming: 5 bases; junction bases outside the gene matches: 11. Germline values: CDR1 SGHVS, CDR2 FNYEAQ. The CDR3 totals 16 residues. The chain's CDR3 is CASRDVTGTGVDTQYF. The CDR3 DNA follows: TGTGCCAGCAGGGATGTAACCGGGACAGGGGTAGATACGCAGTATTTT. Combining the CDR3 with reference TRBV7-6 and TRBJ2-3 gives the whole variable domain GAGVSQSPRYKVTKRGQDVALRCDPISGHVSLYWYRQALGQGPEFLTYFNYEAQQDKSGLPNDRFSAERPEGSISTLTIQRTEQRDSAMYRCASRDVTGTGVDTQYFGPGTRLTVL.

The genes are TRBV4-2 and TRBJ1-4; D unresolved. V was clipped by 6 bases and J by 0 bases, with 11 bases between them. The CDR3 loop spans 15 amino acids. In germline, CDR1 is LGHNA, CDR2 YNFKEQ. The CDR3 DNA reads as TGTGCCAGCAGACGGGCCCTCGCAACTAATGAAAAACTGTTTTTT. This gives the protein CASRRALATNEKLFF.